The 14 T cell receptor beta chains below come from one sample, sequenced in a study of blood T cell repertoires in COVID-19 (dated by TCRdb to the early 2020s). Library construction relied on the immunoSEQ multiplex PCR assay. Not all clones reach the TCRdb copy of this immuneACCESS table, which keeps in-frame sequences only. Checked studies attribute under half of the gap to unresolved V genes and leave the rest unexplained. In this sample the table shows roughly 200,000 clones, 75% to 85% of which occur a single time. The ten largest clonotypes hold approximately 11% of the sample. Material: peripheral blood. The receptors stem from a woman aged 40 to 50 with COVID-19, enrolled during active disease.

This clone was observed a few times. This chain connects TRBV25-1 to TRBJ1-2, with D possibly TRBD1 on 6 matching bases. CDR1 MGHDK and CDR2 SYGVNS come from the germline V gene. The V and J ends lost 3 bases and 4 bases respectively, with 6 bases between them. The CDR3 has 12 residues. Written as DNA, the CDR3 is TGTGCCAGCAGTGACAGGGGCTATGGCTACACCTTC. Amino acid sequence: CASSDRGYGYTF.

This clone was picked up a small number of times. This sequence joins TRBV7-2 and TRBJ1-3; D unresolved. The V end was cut by 0 bases, the J end by 6 bases, with 12 bases between. This CDR3 spans 15 amino acids. CDR1 is SGHTA and CDR2 is FQGNSA in the germline V gene. CDR3 residues: CASSLAGSIANTIYF. The CDR3 region has the DNA TGTGCCAGCAGCTTAGCGGGCAGCATTGCAAACACCATATATTTT.

Written as DNA, the CDR3 is TGTGCCAGCAGTTATTCCGCGGGGGTCGCCTCCTACGAGCAGTACTTC. Protein sequence: CASSYSAGVASYEQYF. The V gene is TRBV6-5, the J gene TRBJ2-7; 7 nucleotides agree with TRBD2. Germline V lookup: CDR1 MNHEY, CDR2 SVGAGI. There are 16 residues in the CDR3. The trim removed 3 bases at V and 0 bases at J, leaving 8 bases unmatched.

The CDR3 DNA is TGTGCCAGCAGCTCCACAGTAGCGGGGGAGTACGAGCAGTACTTC. Residues: CASSSTVAGEYEQYF. The rearrangement joins TRBV7-9 to TRBJ2-7; 9 bases match TRBD2. J gave up 4 bases and V 4 bases, and 8 bases lay outside the gene matches. Looked up from germline, CDR1 is SEHNR and CDR2 is FQNEAQ (reference sequence). This CDR3 has 15 residues.

This clone was picked up a small number of times. In DNA form, the CDR3 reads TGTGCCAGCAGCCGAGGGACTAGCGGGAGAGTCGAGCAGTACTTC. The encoded protein is CASSRGTSGRVEQYF. V usage is TRBV7-6 and J usage is TRBJ2-7; TRBD2 agrees at 14 bases. Germline V gives CDR1 SGHVS, CDR2 FNYEAQ. The CDR3 loop spans 15 amino acids. V trimming: 5 bases; J trimming: 6 bases; junction bases outside the gene matches: 6.

The chain uses TRBV2 and TRBJ2-1, with TRBD1 matching over 7 bases. Germline assignment: CDR1 SNHLY and CDR2 FYNNEI. The junction had 6 bases not matched to a gene; V was cut back by 6 bases and J by 4 bases. This CDR3 is built from 14 residues. CDR3 coding DNA: TGTGCCAGCAGAGGGACAGCCCTATACAATGAGCAGTTCTTC. It codes for CASRGTALYNEQFF.

A few counts support this clone. V gene TRBV7-9 combines with J gene TRBJ2-7; TRBD1 agrees at 9 bases. Germline V gives CDR1 SEHNR, CDR2 FQNEAQ (reference sequence). The CDR3 is made up of 15 amino acids. With V trimmed by 5 bases and J by 3 bases, 8 bases remained unmatched. The DNA for the CDR3 is TGTGCCAGCAGCCCCTCGCGGACAGGGGTCTACGAGCAGTACTTC. It yields the protein CASSPSRTGVYEQYF.

The chain is built from TRBV2 and TRBJ1-1; D uncertain. The V gene lost 3 bases and the J gene lost 1 base, with 6 bases spanning the gap. The CDR3 length is 13 residues. The germline V gene encodes CDR1 SNHLY and CDR2 FYNNEI. In DNA, the CDR3 is TGTGCCAGCAGTGATCGCGAGAACACTGAAGCTTTCTTT. It translates to CASSDRENTEAFF.

The chain employs TRBV5-4 and TRBJ1-3, with no clear D. The CDR3 length is 15 residues. V was pared by 4 bases and J by 0 bases, with 11 bases between. CDR1 SGHNT and CDR2 YYREEE come from the germline V gene (reference sequence). This chain's CDR3 is CASSPGRSSGNTIYF. The DNA of the CDR3 is TGTGCCAGCAGCCCGGGAAGAAGCTCTGGAAACACCATATATTTT.

This chain uses TRBV28 with TRBJ2-7, with TRBD1 as a possible D gene (5 bases). Germline assignment: CDR1 MDHEN and CDR2 SYDVKM. This CDR3 has 15 residues. The germline V and J ends were trimmed by 4 bases and 2 bases, with 15 bases remaining between them. In DNA, the CDR3 is TGTGCCAGCAGTTCCTCAGGGAACCCTCCCTACGAGCAGTACTTC. Protein: CASSSSGNPPYEQYF.

This chain connects TRBV19 to TRBJ2-1; 12 bases are shared with TRBD2. The CDR3 spans 15 residues. Germline CDR1 reads LNHDA; CDR2 reads SQIVND (reference sequence). Trimming took 4 bases from V and 9 from J; bases not matched to a gene: 7. The CDR3 region is CASSTMTSGSTEQFF. The CDR3 coding sequence is TGTGCCAGTAGTACGATGACTAGCGGGAGTACTGAGCAGTTCTTC.

The chain carries TRBV2 and TRBJ2-2; a possible D gene is TRBD1 (5 bases). Looked up from germline, CDR1 is SNHLY and CDR2 is FYNNEI. The CDR3 is 13 residues long. Trimming left V 8 bases short and J 4 bases short, with 11 bases between. The CDR3 coding sequence is TGTGCCAGCGGAAGGGGCCCCACCGGGGAGCTGTTTTTT. Its translation is CASGRGPTGELFF.

The chain joins TRBV14 to TRBJ2-5, with D perhaps TRBD2 (5 bases). There are 15 residues in the CDR3. Germline loops: CDR1 SGHDN, CDR2 FVKESK. The V gene lost 0 bases and the J gene lost 2 bases, with 10 bases spanning the gap. The CDR3 loop is CASSQEEVSQETQYF. DNA of the CDR3: TGTGCCAGCAGCCAAGAGGAGGTTTCGCAAGAGACCCAGTACTTC. The full variable domain, its missing parts supplied by reference TRBV14 and TRBJ2-5, is EAGVTQFPSHSVIEKGQTVTLRCDPISGHDNLYWYRRVMGKEIKFLLHFVKESKQDESGMPNNRFLAERTGGTYSTLKVQPAELEDSGVYFCASSQEEVSQETQYFGPGTRLLVL.

The chain links TRBV6-5 to TRBJ2-7; D perhaps matches TRBD2 (6 bases). Between the trimmed V and J ends, which lost 8 bases and 6 bases, there was a span of 17 bases. CDR1 MNHEY and CDR2 SVGAGI come from the germline V gene. This CDR3 region has 13 residues. The CDR3: CASARGTSGEQYV. CDR3 coding DNA: TGTGCCAGCGCCCGGGGGACCTCAGGCGAGCAGTACGTC.